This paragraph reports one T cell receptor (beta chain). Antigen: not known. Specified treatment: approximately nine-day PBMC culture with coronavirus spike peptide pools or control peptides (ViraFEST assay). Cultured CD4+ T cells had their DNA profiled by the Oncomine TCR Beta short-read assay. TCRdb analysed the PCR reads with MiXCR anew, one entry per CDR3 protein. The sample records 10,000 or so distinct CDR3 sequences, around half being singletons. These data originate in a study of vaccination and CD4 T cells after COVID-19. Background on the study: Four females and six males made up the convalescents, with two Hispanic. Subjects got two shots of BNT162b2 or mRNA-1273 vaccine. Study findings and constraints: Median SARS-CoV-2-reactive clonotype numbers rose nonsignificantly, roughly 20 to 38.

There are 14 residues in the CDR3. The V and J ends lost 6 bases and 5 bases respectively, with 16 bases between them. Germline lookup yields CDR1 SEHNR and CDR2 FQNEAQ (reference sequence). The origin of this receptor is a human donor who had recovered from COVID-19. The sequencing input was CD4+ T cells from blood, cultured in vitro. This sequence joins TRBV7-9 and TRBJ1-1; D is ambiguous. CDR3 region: CASSSREVRTEAFF. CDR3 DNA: TGTGCCAGCAGTTCTAGGGAGGTGCGTACTGAAGCTTTCTTT.